Here is one TCR beta chain with its context. Researchers ran the PCR with 60 Vbeta and 13 Jbeta primers. Some clones are missing from TCRdb's copy, which holds only in-frame ones; the method was immunoSEQ multiplex PCR. The table shows 90,000 to 150,000 clones, with about 73% occurring only once. The CDR3 totals 21 residues. J was trimmed by 1 base and V by 2 bases; bases with no gene match: 13. Germline CDR1 and CDR2: LGHNA and YNFKEQ. Healthy bone marrow donors made up the cohort. This entry is derived from a study of cytomegalovirus exposure and HLA in healthy donors. This chain uses TRBV4-2 with TRBJ1-6; 11 bases line up with TRBD1. The origin of this receptor is a middle-aged woman in good health and CMV-seronegative. The source material was PBMCs. DNA for the CDR3: TGTGCCAGCAGCCAAAATTTCTTGGGACAGGGGGTGGGATCCTATAATTCACCCCTCCACTTT. It encodes CASSQNFLGQGVGSYNSPLHF.